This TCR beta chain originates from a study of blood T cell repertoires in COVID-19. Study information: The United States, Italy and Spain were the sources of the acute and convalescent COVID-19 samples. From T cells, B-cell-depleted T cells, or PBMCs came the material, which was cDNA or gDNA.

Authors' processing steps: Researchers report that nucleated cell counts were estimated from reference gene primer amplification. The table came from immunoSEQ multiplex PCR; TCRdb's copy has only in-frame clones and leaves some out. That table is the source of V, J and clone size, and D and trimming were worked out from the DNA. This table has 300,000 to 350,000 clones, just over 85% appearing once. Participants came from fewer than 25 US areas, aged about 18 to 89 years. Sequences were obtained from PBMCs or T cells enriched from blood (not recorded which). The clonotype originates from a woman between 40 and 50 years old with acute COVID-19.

The CDR3 reads CASSQEGVPYGYTF. The CDR3, as DNA: TGCGCCAGCAGCCAAGAAGGGGTTCCCTATGGCTACACCTTC. The chain couples TRBV4-3 to TRBJ1-2; D might be TRBD1 (5 bases). Deletions cut 0 bases from V and 4 bases from J, with 9 bases between. The germline V gene has CDR1 LGHNA and CDR2 YSLEER. The CDR3 sequence is 14 residues long.